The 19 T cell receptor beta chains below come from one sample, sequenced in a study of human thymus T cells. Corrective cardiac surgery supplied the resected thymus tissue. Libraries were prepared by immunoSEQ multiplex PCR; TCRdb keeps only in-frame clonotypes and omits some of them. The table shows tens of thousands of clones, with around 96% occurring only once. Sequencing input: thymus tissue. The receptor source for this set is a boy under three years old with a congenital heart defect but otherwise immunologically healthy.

The CDR3 here is CARGRYGTEAFF. The DNA for the CDR3 is TGTGCCAGAGGACGGTACGGGACTGAAGCTTTCTTT. V usage is TRBV28 and J usage is TRBJ1-1; D remains ambiguous. The ends were cut back, 9 bases at V and 5 bases at J, with 13 bases in the middle. Germline V CDR1 and CDR2: MDHEN, SYDVKM. The CDR3 loop spans 12 amino acids.

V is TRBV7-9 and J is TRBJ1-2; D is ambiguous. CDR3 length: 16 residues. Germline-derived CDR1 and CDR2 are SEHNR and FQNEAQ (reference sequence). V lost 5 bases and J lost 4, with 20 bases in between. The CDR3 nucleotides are TGTGCCAGCAGCCTCACCTGGATGGCCTGGGGCTATGGCTACACCTTC. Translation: CASSLTWMAWGYGYTF. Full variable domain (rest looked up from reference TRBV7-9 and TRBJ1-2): DTGVSQNPRHKITKRGQNVTFRCDPISEHNRLYWYRQTLGQGPEFLTYFQNEAQLEKSRLLSDRFSAERPKGSFSTLEIQRTEQGDSAMYLCASSLTWMAWGYGYTFGSGTRLTVV.

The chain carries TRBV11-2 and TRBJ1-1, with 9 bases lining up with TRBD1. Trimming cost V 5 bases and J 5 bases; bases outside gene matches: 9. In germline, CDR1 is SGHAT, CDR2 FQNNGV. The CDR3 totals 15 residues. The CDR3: CASSAHRGQRTEAFF. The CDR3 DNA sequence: TGTGCCAGCAGCGCCCACAGGGGGCAAAGGACTGAAGCTTTCTTT.

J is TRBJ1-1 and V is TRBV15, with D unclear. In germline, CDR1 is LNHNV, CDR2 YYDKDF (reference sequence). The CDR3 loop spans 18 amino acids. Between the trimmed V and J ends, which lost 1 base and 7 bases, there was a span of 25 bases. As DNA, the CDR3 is TGTGCCACCAGCAGAGGTCAGCGGGAACGGCAGGAAGACGGTGAAGCTTTCTTT. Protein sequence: CATSRGQRERQEDGEAFF.

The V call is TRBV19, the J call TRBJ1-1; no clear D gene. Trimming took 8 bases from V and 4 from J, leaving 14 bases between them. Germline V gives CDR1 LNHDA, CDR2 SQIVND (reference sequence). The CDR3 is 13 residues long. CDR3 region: CASEEGGRTEAFF. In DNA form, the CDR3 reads TGTGCCAGTGAGGAGGGCGGGCGCACTGAAGCTTTCTTT.

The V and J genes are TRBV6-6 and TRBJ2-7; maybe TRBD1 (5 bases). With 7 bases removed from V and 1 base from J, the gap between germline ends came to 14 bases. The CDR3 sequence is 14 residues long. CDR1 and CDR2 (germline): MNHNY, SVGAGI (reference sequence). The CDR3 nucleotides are TGTGCCAGCACTAAAAAGGGGCCTTCCTACGAGCAGTACTTC. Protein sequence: CASTKKGPSYEQYF.

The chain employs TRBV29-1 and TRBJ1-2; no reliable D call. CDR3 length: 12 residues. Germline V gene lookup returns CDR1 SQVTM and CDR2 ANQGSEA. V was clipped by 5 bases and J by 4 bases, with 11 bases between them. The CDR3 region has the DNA TGCAGCGTTCTGGACGGCCCCTATGGCTACACCTTC. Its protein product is CSVLDGPYGYTF.

CDR3 in amino acids: CASSSGAAGNTIYF. The CDR3 DNA sequence: TGCGCCAGCAGCTCGGGGGCGGCTGGAAACACCATATATTTT. V and J are TRBV5-1 and TRBJ1-3, with a tentative D call TRBD1 (6 bases). In germline, CDR1 is SGHRS, CDR2 YFSETQ. V was shortened by 3 bases and J by 2 bases, with 9 bases between the two germline ends. The CDR3 extends over 14 amino acids.

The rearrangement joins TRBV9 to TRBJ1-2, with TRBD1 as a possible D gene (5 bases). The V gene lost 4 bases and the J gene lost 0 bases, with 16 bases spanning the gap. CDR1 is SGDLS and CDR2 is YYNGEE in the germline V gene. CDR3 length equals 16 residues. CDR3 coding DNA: TGTGCCAGCAGCCCCAGGGAGGCCCAAGCTAACTATGGCTACACCTTC. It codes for CASSPREAQANYGYTF.

CDR3 nucleotide sequence: TGTGCCAGCAGCAAAGGGTGTCCCTACGAGCAGTACTTC. Translated, it gives CASSKGCPYEQYF. V and J are TRBV21-1 and TRBJ2-7. TRBV21-1 is designated a pseudogene. The CDR3 sequence is 13 residues long.

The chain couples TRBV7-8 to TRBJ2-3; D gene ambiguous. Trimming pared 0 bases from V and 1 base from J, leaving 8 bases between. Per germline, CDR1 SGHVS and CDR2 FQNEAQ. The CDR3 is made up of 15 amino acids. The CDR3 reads CASSLAEQGTDTQYF. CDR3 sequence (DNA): TGTGCCAGCAGCTTAGCGGAGCAGGGCACAGATACGCAGTATTTT.

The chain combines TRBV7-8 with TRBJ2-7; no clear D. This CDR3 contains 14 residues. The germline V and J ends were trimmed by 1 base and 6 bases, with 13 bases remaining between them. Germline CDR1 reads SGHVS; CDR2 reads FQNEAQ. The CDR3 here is CASSLEAEGGEQYF. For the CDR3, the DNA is TGTGCCAGCAGCTTAGAGGCTGAAGGTGGCGAGCAGTACTTC.

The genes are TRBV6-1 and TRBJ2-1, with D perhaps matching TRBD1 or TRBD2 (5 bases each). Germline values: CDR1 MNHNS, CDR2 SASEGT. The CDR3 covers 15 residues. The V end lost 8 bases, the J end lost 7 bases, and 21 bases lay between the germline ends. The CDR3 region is CASPRVGESRNEQFF. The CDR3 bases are TGTGCCAGCCCTCGGGTGGGGGAGAGTCGGAATGAGCAGTTCTTC.

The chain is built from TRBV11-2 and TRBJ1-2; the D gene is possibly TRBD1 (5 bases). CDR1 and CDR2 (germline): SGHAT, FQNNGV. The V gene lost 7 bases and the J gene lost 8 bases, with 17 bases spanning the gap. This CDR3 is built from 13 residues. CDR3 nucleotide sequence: TGTGCCAGCAAGGGACGGGTCCCGGGGGGCTACACCTTC. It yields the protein CASKGRVPGGYTF. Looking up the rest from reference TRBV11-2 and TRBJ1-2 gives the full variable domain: EAGVAQSPRYKIIEKRQSVAFWCNPISGHATLYWYQQILGQGPKLLIQFQNNGVVDDSQLPKDRFSAERLKGVDSTLKIQPAKLEDSAVYLCASKGRVPGGYTFGSGTRLTVV.

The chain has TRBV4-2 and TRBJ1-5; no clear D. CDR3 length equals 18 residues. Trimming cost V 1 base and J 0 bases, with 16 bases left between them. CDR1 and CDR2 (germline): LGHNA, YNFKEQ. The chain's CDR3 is CASSQAVPGVDSNQPQHF. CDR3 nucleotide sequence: TGTGCCAGCAGCCAAGCCGTCCCGGGAGTCGATAGCAATCAGCCCCAGCATTTT.

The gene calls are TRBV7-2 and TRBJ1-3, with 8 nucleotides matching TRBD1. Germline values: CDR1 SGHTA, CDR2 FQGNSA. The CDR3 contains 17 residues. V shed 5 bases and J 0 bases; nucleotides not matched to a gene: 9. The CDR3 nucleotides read TGTGCCAGCAGCGCCTTGGGACAGGCCGACTCTGGAAACACCATATATTTT. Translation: CASSALGQADSGNTIYF.

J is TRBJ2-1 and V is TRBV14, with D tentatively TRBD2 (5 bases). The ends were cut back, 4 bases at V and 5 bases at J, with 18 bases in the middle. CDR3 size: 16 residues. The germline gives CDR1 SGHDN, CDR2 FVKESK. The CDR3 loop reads CASSLKMRDADNEQFF. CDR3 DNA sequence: TGTGCCAGCAGCCTCAAAATGAGGGATGCGGACAATGAGCAGTTCTTC.

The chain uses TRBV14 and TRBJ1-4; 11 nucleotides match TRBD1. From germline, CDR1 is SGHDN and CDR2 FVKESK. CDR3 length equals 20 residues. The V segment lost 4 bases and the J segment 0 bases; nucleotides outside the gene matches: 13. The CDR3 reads CASSRRNGQGATATNEKLFF. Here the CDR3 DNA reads TGTGCCAGCAGCCGGAGAAATGGACAGGGGGCTACTGCAACTAATGAAAAACTGTTTTTT.

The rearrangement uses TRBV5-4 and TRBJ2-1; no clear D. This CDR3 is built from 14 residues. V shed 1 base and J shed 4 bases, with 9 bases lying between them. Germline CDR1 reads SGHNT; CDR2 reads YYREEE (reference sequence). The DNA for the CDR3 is TGTGCCAGCAGCTTGAACGCAGGTTACAATGAGCAGTTCTTC. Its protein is CASSLNAGYNEQFF.